Listed below are T cell receptor beta chains from one sample, sequenced in a study of blood T cell repertoires in COVID-19. Method: immunoSEQ multiplex PCR; TCRdb's copy keeps in-frame clones and lacks some. The sample includes approximately 100,000 clones, around 88% of them seen just once. Specimen: peripheral blood. These receptors all come from a human donor with acute or convalescent COVID-19. The donor label of this sample is uncertain. CDR3s include the opening cysteine and the closing phenylalanine or tryptophan. The order of the fields is V gene, clone size, J gene, CDR3 protein. Not all rows give a size; the values are once, few, many and, for expanded clones, a class.

v_call: TRBV28; clone_size: .; j_call: TRBJ2-7; cdr3_aa: CASRPHSGGEQYF
v_call: TRBV29-1; clone_size: .; j_call: TRBJ2-7; cdr3_aa: CSVSYSSYEQYF
v_call: TRBV7-9; clone_size: few; j_call: TRBJ1-1; cdr3_aa: CASSLGQGRAFF
v_call: TRBV10-1; clone_size: .; j_call: TRBJ1-2; cdr3_aa: CASSARRGRGGYTF
v_call: TRBV11-3; clone_size: .; j_call: TRBJ1-1; cdr3_aa: CASSLSGGTEAFF
v_call: TRBV6-5; clone_size: once; j_call: TRBJ1-2; cdr3_aa: CASRLDRNYGYTF
v_call: TRBV3-1/TRBV3-2; clone_size: .; j_call: TRBJ2-2; cdr3_aa: CASSPETSLAGELFF
v_call: TRBV6-5; clone_size: .; j_call: TRBJ1-2; cdr3_aa: CATASTGGVYGYTF
v_call: TRBV10-2; clone_size: .; j_call: TRBJ1-5; cdr3_aa: CASSDSDSNQPQHF
v_call: TRBV27; clone_size: .; j_call: TRBJ2-3; cdr3_aa: CASSLDVPKLLAGAGDTQYF
v_call: TRBV12-3/TRBV12-4; clone_size: .; j_call: TRBJ2-3; cdr3_aa: CASSFTGEDTQYF
v_call: TRBV13; clone_size: .; j_call: TRBJ2-1; cdr3_aa: CASSLVDSGDNEQFF
v_call: TRBV28; clone_size: .; j_call: TRBJ2-6; cdr3_aa: CASSFLEQGYGANVLTF
v_call: TRBV6-6; clone_size: .; j_call: TRBJ1-6; cdr3_aa: CASSNGLNSPLHF